Presented here are 27 T cell receptor beta chains from one specimen sequenced in a study of CD8+ T cells in alopecia areata. Extracted from the samples, RNA was reverse transcribed into cDNA to serve as the sequencing template. The method was immunoSEQ multiplex PCR; TCRdb's version includes in-frame clones alone and lacks a portion of them. The sample carries about 150,000 clones, roughly 50% recorded once. Sequencing was done on a sample of CD4+ T cells sorted from blood. The receptors derive from a human donor with alopecia areata.

V gene TRBV28 combines with J gene TRBJ2-3, with 8 bases identical to TRBD1. CDR1 MDHEN and CDR2 SYDVKM come from the germline V gene. V trimming: 4 bases; J trimming: 3 bases; junction bases outside the gene matches: 12. The CDR3 consists of 17 residues. The CDR3 bases are TGTGCCAGCAGTTCCCGTTCTTGGGACAGGAAGACAGATACGCAGTATTTT. Translation: CASSSRSWDRKTDTQYF.

The gene calls are TRBV25-1 and TRBJ2-1; no clear D gene. There are 11 residues in the CDR3. Trimming removed 5 bases from V and 7 bases from J, with 6 bases in between. Germline V CDR1 and CDR2: MGHDK, SYGVNS. CDR3 protein: CASSPKNEQFF. The CDR3 region has the DNA TGTGCCAGCAGTCCCAAGAATGAGCAGTTCTTC.

V usage is TRBV18 and J usage is TRBJ2-7; tentative D call: TRBD1 (6 bases). Trimming stripped 3 bases from V and 7 bases from J, with 16 bases between. Germline V CDR1 and CDR2: KGHSH, LQKENI. This CDR3 has 14 amino acids. CDR3 protein: CASSPDQGSGEQYF. The DNA of the CDR3 is TGTGCCAGCTCACCTGATCAGGGGTCGGGTGAGCAGTACTTC.

The V call is TRBV4-1, the J call TRBJ2-7; D possibly uses TRBD1 or TRBD2 (5 bases each). There are 14 residues in the CDR3. From germline, CDR1 is MGHRA and CDR2 YSYEKL. The V end lost 3 bases, the J end lost 6 bases, and 15 bases lay between the germline ends. CDR3 sequence: CASSHLRDGGEQYF. The DNA of the CDR3 is TGCGCCAGCAGCCACCTCAGGGACGGCGGCGAGCAGTACTTC.

The J gene is TRBJ2-7, the V gene TRBV5-1; D is perhaps TRBD1 (6 bases). Germline V gene sequence: CDR1 SGHRS, CDR2 YFSETQ. Trimming pared 4 bases from V and 3 bases from J, leaving 8 bases between. The CDR3 has 12 residues. CDR3 in DNA: TGCGCCAGCAGCGAGGGGGACTACGAGCAGTACTTC. This sequence encodes CASSEGDYEQYF.

The chain combines TRBV11-2 with TRBJ2-5; D remains unclear. Looked up from germline, CDR1 is SGHAT and CDR2 is FQNNGV. The CDR3 is 13 residues long. V lost 5 bases and J 3 bases, leaving 10 bases between the germline ends. CDR3 sequence reads: CASSPQWEETQYF. In nucleotides, the CDR3 is TGTGCCAGCAGCCCCCAGTGGGAAGAGACCCAGTACTTC.

As for this clone: This sample includes further DNA sequences coding for the same CDR3. J is TRBJ2-1 and V is TRBV29-1; TRBD2 agrees at 11 bases. The J segment lost 0 bases and the V segment lost 5 bases, leaving 0 bases of the junction unmatched. The CDR3 sequence is 14 residues long. Looked up from germline, CDR1 is SQVTM and CDR2 is ANQGSEA. The CDR3 sequence: CSVTSGSSYNEQFF. The CDR3 region has the DNA TGCAGCGTTACTAGCGGGAGCTCCTACAATGAGCAGTTCTTC.

Here the CDR3 reads CASSLSYPTKDEQFF. The DNA of the CDR3 is TGTGCCAGCAGTTTATCATACCCTACTAAGGATGAGCAGTTCTTC. The chain is built from TRBV27 and TRBJ2-1; D remains ambiguous. The CDR3 is 15 amino acids. Trimming pared 0 bases from V and 8 bases from J, leaving 14 bases between. Germline lookup yields CDR1 MNHEY and CDR2 SMNVEV (reference sequence).

This sequence joins TRBV19 and TRBJ2-7, with D perhaps given as TRBD1 or TRBD2 (5 bases each). The CDR3 runs 14 residues. The V gene lost 0 bases and the J gene lost 2 bases, with 8 bases spanning the gap. CDR1 is LNHDA and CDR2 is SQIVND in the germline V gene (reference sequence). The CDR3 loop is CASSIDRGAYEQYF. The CDR3 nucleotides read TGTGCCAGTAGTATAGACAGAGGGGCCTACGAGCAGTACTTC.

The CDR3 coding sequence is TGTGCCAGCAGCGTAGAACCTACTAACTATGGCTACACCTTC. Protein product: CASSVEPTNYGYTF. The chain carries TRBV9 and TRBJ1-2; D unclear. Trimming took off 0 bases at V and 0 bases at J, with 6 bases between the two ends. There are 14 residues in the CDR3. From germline, CDR1 is SGDLS and CDR2 YYNGEE.

This sequence joins TRBV14 and TRBJ2-5; D is ambiguous. V lost 1 base and J lost 4, with 7 bases in between. The germline CDR1 and CDR2 sequences are SGHDN and FVKESK. The CDR3 is made up of 13 amino acids. The CDR3 loop is CASSQGLRETQYF. DNA of the CDR3: TGTGCCAGCAGCCAAGGACTCAGAGAGACCCAGTACTTC.

This clone was seen a handful of times. CDR3 sequence: CASSLAAGGPNTGELFF. CDR3 sequence (DNA): TGTGCCAGCAGCTTAGCGGCGGGAGGGCCTAACACCGGGGAGCTGTTTTTT. V and J are TRBV7-9 and TRBJ2-2; TRBD2 aligns across 9 bases. This CDR3 region has 17 residues. Trimming at V came to 0 bases and at J to 2 bases, leaving 4 bases not matched to a gene. The germline V gene encodes CDR1 SEHNR and CDR2 FQNEAQ (reference sequence).

The chain links TRBV5-1 to TRBJ1-2; no definite D call. The CDR3 is made up of 15 amino acids. V was shortened by 1 base and J by 6 bases, with 16 bases between the two germline ends. CDR1 and CDR2 (germline): SGHRS, YFSETQ. The CDR3 here is CASSLNPSTDNGYTF. The CDR3 DNA sequence: TGCGCCAGCAGCTTGAACCCAAGTACGGATAATGGCTACACCTTC.

The gene calls are TRBV7-2 and TRBJ2-7; D possibly corresponds to TRBD2 (5 bases). Germline V gene sequence: CDR1 SGHTA, CDR2 FQGNSA. The V and J ends lost 1 base and 7 bases respectively, with 14 bases between them. The CDR3 totals 14 residues. This chain's CDR3 is CASSLVPAALEQYF. The DNA for the CDR3 is TGTGCCAGCAGCTTAGTCCCAGCGGCGTTAGAGCAGTACTTC.

The rearrangement links TRBV7-2 to TRBJ2-7; the D call may be TRBD1 or TRBD2 (6 bases each). Trimming left V 0 bases short and J 5 bases short, with 17 bases between. This CDR3 spans 16 amino acids. Germline V lookup: CDR1 SGHTA, CDR2 FQGNSA. The CDR3 DNA sequence: TGTGCCAGCAGCTTAGCTTCCGGGACCGGGGGCGACGAGCAGTACTTC. Its translation is CASSLASGTGGDEQYF.

The V and J genes are TRBV5-6 and TRBJ1-1; tentatively, D is TRBD1 (5 bases). The CDR3 sequence is 17 residues long. The germline V gene has CDR1 SGHDT and CDR2 YYEEEE. V gave up 0 bases and J gave up 5 bases, with 20 bases separating them. The CDR3 loop reads CASSLVEGMATTTEAFF. CDR3 nucleotide sequence: TGTGCCAGCAGCTTGGTAGAGGGGATGGCCACGACGACTGAAGCTTTCTTT.

Turning to this clone: The sample contains more than one DNA sequence encoding this CDR3. The chain links TRBV29-1 to TRBJ1-1, with 7 bases identical to TRBD1. Trimming removed 4 bases from V and 1 base from J; junction bases left unmatched: 3. CDR1 and CDR2 (germline): SQVTM, ANQGSEA. The CDR3 sequence is 13 residues long. The CDR3 sequence is CSVGQGTNTEAFF. The CDR3 coding sequence is TGCAGCGTTGGACAGGGTACGAACACTGAAGCTTTCTTT.

CDR3 sequence reads: CASSPRGQGWETQYF. The CDR3 bases are TGTGCCAGCAGCCCCAGAGGTCAGGGCTGGGAGACCCAGTACTTC. V usage is TRBV9 and J usage is TRBJ2-5; possible D gene TRBD1, 5 bases. The ends were cut back, 4 bases at V and 5 bases at J, with 18 bases in the middle. Per the germline V gene, CDR1 is SGDLS and CDR2 is YYNGEE. The CDR3 covers 15 residues.

The V gene is TRBV5-1, the J gene TRBJ2-1; D is uncertain. Trimming shortened V by 0 bases and J by 5 bases, and 9 bases separated the two germline ends. The CDR3 extends over 14 amino acids. The germline V gene encodes CDR1 SGHRS and CDR2 YFSETQ. The DNA of the CDR3 is TGCGCCAGCAGCTTGGGGTCGGCAGACAATGAGCAGTTCTTC. Encoded protein: CASSLGSADNEQFF.

V usage is TRBV5-6 and J usage is TRBJ1-3, with a weak D call TRBD1 (6 bases). V gave up 5 bases and J gave up 0 bases, with 9 bases separating them. This CDR3 region has 14 residues. Germline values: CDR1 SGHDT, CDR2 YYEEEE. The DNA for the CDR3 is TGTGCCAGCAGTTGGACAGTCTCTGGAAACACCATATATTTT. Translated, it gives CASSWTVSGNTIYF.

This clone appeared a few times. The chain employs TRBV7-9 and TRBJ2-7, with 8 bases that match TRBD1. There are 16 residues in the CDR3. Trimming cost V 4 bases and J 7 bases; bases outside gene matches: 15. Germline V gene sequence: CDR1 SEHNR, CDR2 FQNEAQ (reference sequence). CDR3 bases: TGTGCCAGCAGCTCGACAGGGGCTGCTTCCCAGAATGAGCAGTACTTC. Protein: CASSSTGAASQNEQYF. Full variable domain (missing parts from reference TRBV7-9 and TRBJ2-7): DTGVSQNPRHKITKRGQNVTFRCDPISEHNRLYWYRQTLGQGPEFLTYFQNEAQLEKSRLLSDRFSAERPKGSFSTLEIQRTEQGDSAMYLCASSSTGAASQNEQYFGPGTRLTVT.

This chain connects TRBV9 to TRBJ2-5; 12 nucleotides agree with TRBD2. The CDR3 has 16 residues. Looked up from germline, CDR1 is SGDLS and CDR2 is YYNGEE. V was clipped by 0 bases and J by 5 bases; unmatched bases: 5. The CDR3 loop is CASSVGLAGVEETQYF. For the CDR3, the DNA is TGTGCCAGCAGCGTAGGACTAGCGGGAGTTGAGGAGACCCAGTACTTC.

V and J are TRBV7-9 and TRBJ2-3, with 10 bases identical to TRBD2. Trimming at V came to 3 bases and at J to 6 bases, leaving 6 bases not matched to a gene. Germline V gene sequence: CDR1 SEHNR, CDR2 FQNEAQ (reference sequence). The CDR3 extends over 15 amino acids. The CDR3 nucleotides read TGTGCCAGCAGCTTGCGGTCTAGCGGGAGTGATACGCAGTATTTT. This sequence encodes CASSLRSSGSDTQYF.

V is TRBV7-9 and J is TRBJ2-7; D ambiguous. The V end was cut by 5 bases, the J end by 5 bases, with 10 bases between. CDR1 is SEHNR, CDR2 FQNEAQ, per germline (reference sequence). This CDR3 is 12 amino acids long. The chain's CDR3 is CASSPTVHEQYF. CDR3 nucleotide sequence: TGTGCCAGCAGCCCTACGGTTCACGAGCAGTACTTC. Complete variable domain (other parts from reference TRBV7-9 and TRBJ2-7): DTGVSQNPRHKITKRGQNVTFRCDPISEHNRLYWYRQTLGQGPEFLTYFQNEAQLEKSRLLSDRFSAERPKGSFSTLEIQRTEQGDSAMYLCASSPTVHEQYFGPGTRLTVT.

The rearrangement joins TRBV30 to TRBJ1-2; 12 positions match TRBD1. This CDR3 spans 16 amino acids. V shed 3 bases and J 5 bases; nucleotides not matched to a gene: 10. The germline gives CDR1 GTSNPN, CDR2 SVGIG (reference sequence). CDR3 sequence (DNA): TGTGCCTGGAGAGGGACAGGGGGCGGACAACAATATGGCTACACCTTC. Protein sequence: CAWRGTGGGQQYGYTF.

This rearrangement joins TRBV30 to TRBJ2-3; 7 nucleotides line up with TRBD2. With V trimmed by 4 bases and J by 2 bases, 9 bases remained unmatched. The length of the CDR3 is 15 residues. Germline V gives CDR1 GTSNPN, CDR2 SVGIG (reference sequence). The CDR3: CAWTPSGDYTDTQYF. The CDR3 nucleotides read TGTGCCTGGACCCCGAGCGGGGACTACACAGATACGCAGTATTTT.

The chain couples TRBV27 to TRBJ2-7; 8 nucleotides match TRBD2. CDR3 length: 15 amino acids. Germline values: CDR1 MNHEY, CDR2 SMNVEV (reference sequence). Unmatched junction bases numbered 9, after V lost 4 bases and J lost 4 bases. DNA for the CDR3: TGTGCCAGCAGTTCCCCGGGAGGGCCCACATACGAGCAGTACTTC. This translates into CASSSPGGPTYEQYF.